Sequencing of this TCR beta chain was carried out in a study of T cell clonotyping in hematopoietic cell transplantation. Blood collection times were about day -28 and days 30, 100, 180 posttransplant. Concerning this clone itself: Its antigen is undetermined.

Findings of the study overall: Without cell sorting, CD4 versus CD8 contributions remain unresolved. After transplant, recipient diversity fell while pathologically expanded clonotypes grew through day 180. Few recipient clonotypes overlapped donors; over 95% were de novo at given depth.

The CDR3 consists of 14 residues. Germline V lookup: CDR1 MNHEY, CDR2 SMNVEV (reference sequence). Trimming took off 6 bases at V and 11 bases at J, with 22 bases between the two ends. Data came from immunoSEQ multiplex PCR; TCRdb stores just in-frame clones and leaves some out. The table records about 9,600 clones, 75% to 85% of them present only once. The chain is built from TRBV27 and TRBJ1-1; D remains ambiguous. The TCR was taken from a female patient between 35 and 55 years old who had an allogeneic stem cell transplant from a related donor, so T cells may come from the graft donor. Some clones in this sample may be carry-over from other donors' samples. Sequenced here: PBMCs, sampled 30 days after allogeneic stem cell transplant. The CDR3 region has the DNA TGTGCCAGCAGATCAGTCGACTGGATGGCGAGTGCTTTCTTT. It codes for CASRSVDWMASAFF.